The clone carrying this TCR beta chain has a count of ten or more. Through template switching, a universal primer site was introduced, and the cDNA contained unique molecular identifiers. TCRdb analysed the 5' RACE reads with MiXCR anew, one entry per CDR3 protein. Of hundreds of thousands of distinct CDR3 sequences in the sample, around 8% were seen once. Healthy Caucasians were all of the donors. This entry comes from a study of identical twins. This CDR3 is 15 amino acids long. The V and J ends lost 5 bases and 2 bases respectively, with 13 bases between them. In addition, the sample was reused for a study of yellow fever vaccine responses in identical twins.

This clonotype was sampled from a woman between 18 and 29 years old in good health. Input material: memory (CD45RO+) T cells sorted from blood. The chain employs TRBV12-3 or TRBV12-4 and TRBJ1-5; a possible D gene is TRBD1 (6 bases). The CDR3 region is CASSPRGQGNQPQHF. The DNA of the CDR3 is TGTGCCAGCAGTCCCAGGGGCCAGGGCAATCAGCCCCAGCATTTT.